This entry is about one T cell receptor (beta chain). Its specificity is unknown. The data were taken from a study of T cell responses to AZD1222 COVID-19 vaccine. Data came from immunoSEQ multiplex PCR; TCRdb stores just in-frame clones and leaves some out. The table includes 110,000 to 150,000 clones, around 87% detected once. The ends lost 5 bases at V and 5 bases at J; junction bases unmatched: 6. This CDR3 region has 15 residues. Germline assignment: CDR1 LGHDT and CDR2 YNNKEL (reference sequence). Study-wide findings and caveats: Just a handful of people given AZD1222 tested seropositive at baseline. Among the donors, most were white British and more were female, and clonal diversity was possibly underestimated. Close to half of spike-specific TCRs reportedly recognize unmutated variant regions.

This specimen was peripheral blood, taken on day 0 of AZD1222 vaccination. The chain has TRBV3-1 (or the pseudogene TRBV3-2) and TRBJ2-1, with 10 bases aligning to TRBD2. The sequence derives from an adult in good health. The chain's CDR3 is CASSVTSGEDNEQFF. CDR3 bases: TGTGCCAGCAGCGTAACTAGCGGGGAAGACAATGAGCAGTTCTTC.